These 24 T cell receptor beta chains were sequenced from one sample in a study of cytomegalovirus exposure and HLA in healthy donors. This PCR relied on a set of 60 Vbeta primers and 13 Jbeta primers. Libraries were prepared by immunoSEQ multiplex PCR; TCRdb keeps only in-frame clonotypes and omits some of them. This table holds 150,000 to 200,000 clones, roughly three quarters found once. The sample taken for sequencing was PBMCs. The receptors originated from a woman aged 25 to 39 in good health and CMV-seropositive.

The chain joins TRBV6-6 to TRBJ1-1, with TRBD1 matching 9 bases. CDR1 is MNHNY, CDR2 SVGAGI, per germline (reference sequence). This CDR3 spans 13 amino acids. With 5 bases clipped from V and 7 bases from J, the junction kept 5 bases outside the gene matches. As DNA, the CDR3 is TGTGCCAGCAGTGGACAGGGGCAAGGTGAAGCTTTCTTT. Protein sequence: CASSGQGQGEAFF.

The chain combines TRBV5-1 with TRBJ2-7; D gene uncertain. Germline V lookup: CDR1 SGHRS, CDR2 YFSETQ. The CDR3 length is 14 residues. V was shortened by 3 bases and J by 1 base, with 11 bases between the two germline ends. CDR3 protein: CASSSFTGSYEQYF. CDR3 nucleotides: TGCGCCAGCAGCTCTTTTACGGGTTCCTACGAGCAGTACTTC.

This rearrangement joins TRBV5-4 to TRBJ1-6; D might be TRBD1 (5 bases). The germline CDR1 and CDR2 sequences are SGHNT and YYREEE (reference sequence). CDR3 length equals 12 residues. The germline V and J ends were trimmed by 9 bases and 10 bases, with 14 bases remaining between them. The CDR3 nucleotides are TGTGCCACACAACGGGGGGGATCACCCCTCCACTTT. This codes for CATQRGGSPLHF.

The chain joins TRBV7-2 to TRBJ2-5, with D possibly being TRBD1 (5 bases). Per germline, CDR1 SGHTA and CDR2 FQGNSA. Trimming took 5 bases from V and 2 from J, leaving 18 bases between them. The CDR3 spans 16 residues. CDR3 in amino acids: CASSNLQVRVQETQYF. The CDR3 DNA follows: TGTGCCAGCAGCAACCTACAGGTCAGGGTGCAAGAGACCCAGTACTTC.

The chain recombines TRBV7-2 with TRBJ2-3; 11 positions match TRBD2. Trimming took 5 bases from V and 0 from J; bases not matched to a gene: 13. Germline CDR1 is SGHTA and CDR2 is FQGNSA. This CDR3 has 19 residues. The CDR3 is CASSPFRTSGSSSTDTQYF. In nucleotides, the CDR3 is TGTGCCAGCAGCCCTTTCCGGACTAGCGGGTCCTCCAGCACAGATACGCAGTATTTT.

The chain uses TRBV6-4 and TRBJ2-1; TRBD2 aligns across 9 bases. The CDR3 length is 14 residues. Germline values: CDR1 MRHNA, CDR2 SNTAGT. The junction had 5 bases not matched to a gene; V was cut back by 9 bases and J by 2 bases. The CDR3 sequence is CASSGGGAYNEQFF. The CDR3 bases are TGTGCCAGTAGCGGCGGGGGGGCCTACAATGAGCAGTTCTTC.

The gene calls are TRBV10-3 and TRBJ2-1, with D perhaps TRBD2 (5 bases). The CDR3 covers 15 residues. In germline, CDR1 is ENHRY, CDR2 SYGVKD. The germline V and J ends were trimmed by 9 bases and 6 bases, with 21 bases remaining between them. The CDR3 loop reads CAIGPRATPSNEQFF. Written as DNA, the CDR3 is TGTGCCATAGGTCCGAGGGCGACACCAAGCAATGAGCAGTTCTTC.

The chain employs TRBV4-1 and TRBJ2-1; possibly TRBD1 for D (5 bases). This CDR3 has 15 amino acids. Trimming took 0 bases from V and 6 from J, leaving 12 bases between them. Germline V gene data show CDR1 as MGHRA and CDR2 as YSYEKL. Here the CDR3 DNA reads TGCGCCAGCAGCCAAGAAGGACAATTACTCAATGAGCAGTTCTTC. This translates into CASSQEGQLLNEQFF.

The genes are TRBV7-8 and TRBJ2-1; D perhaps matches TRBD2 (6 bases). The germline V gene has CDR1 SGHVS and CDR2 FQNEAQ. The V and J ends lost 1 base and 14 bases respectively, with 21 bases between them. The CDR3 loop spans 15 amino acids. DNA of the CDR3: TGTGCCAGCAGCTTAGGACTAGTAACCCCCGGGAAGGAGTTCTTC. It is translated as CASSLGLVTPGKEFF.

The rearrangement uses TRBV13 and TRBJ2-1; 8 bases match TRBD1. With V trimmed by 4 bases and J by 7 bases, 12 bases remained unmatched. The CDR3 totals 16 residues. CDR1 is PRHDT, CDR2 FYEKMQ, per germline (reference sequence). The CDR3 nucleotides are TGTGCCAGCAGCTCTAGCCTCGGACAGGGAATTAATGAGCAGTTCTTC. This encodes CASSSSLGQGINEQFF.

The V gene is TRBV4-3, the J gene TRBJ2-5; 10 nucleotides align to TRBD2. The CDR3 has 14 amino acids. Germline CDR1 and CDR2: LGHNA and YSLEER. The J segment lost 4 bases and the V segment lost 1 base, leaving 0 bases of the junction unmatched. CDR3 residues: CASSQGLAGETQYF. The CDR3 DNA sequence: TGCGCCAGCAGCCAAGGACTAGCGGGAGAGACCCAGTACTTC.

This clone was seen a single time. The gene calls are TRBV7-9 and TRBJ2-3, with D possibly matching TRBD1 (5 bases). The CDR3 runs 15 residues. V gave up 0 bases and J gave up 1 base, with 8 bases separating them. The germline V gene encodes CDR1 SEHNR and CDR2 FQNEAQ (reference sequence). This CDR3 reads CASSLAGRRTDTQYF. CDR3 nucleotides: TGTGCCAGCAGCTTAGCGGGGCGCCGCACAGATACGCAGTATTTT.

The V call is TRBV19, the J call TRBJ1-5; possible D gene TRBD1, 6 bases. Trimming took 7 bases from V and 0 from J, leaving 16 bases between them. The CDR3 has 16 residues. Germline V gives CDR1 LNHDA, CDR2 SQIVND (reference sequence). DNA for the CDR3: TGTGCCAGTACAACAACAGGGTTGGCTAGCAATCAGCCCCAGCATTTT. Translated: CASTTTGLASNQPQHF.

The chain combines TRBV5-1 with TRBJ2-5; perhaps TRBD2 as D (6 bases). Trimming stripped 4 bases from V and 2 bases from J, with 12 bases between. The CDR3 runs 14 residues. CDR1 is SGHRS, CDR2 YFSETQ, per germline. CDR3 sequence reads: CASSPGTPQETQYF. The CDR3 DNA sequence: TGCGCCAGCAGCCCCGGGACTCCACAAGAGACCCAGTACTTC.

The chain joins TRBV4-2 to TRBJ2-1; 9 bases line up with TRBD1. The CDR3 length is 12 residues. J was trimmed by 14 bases and V by 3 bases; bases with no gene match: 5. Germline V lookup: CDR1 LGHNA, CDR2 YNFKEQ. The CDR3 nucleotides are TGTGCCAGCAGCCACTCGGACAGGGGCAAGTTCTTC. Encoded protein: CASSHSDRGKFF.

This chain joins TRBV28 and TRBJ1-5; 7 bases match TRBD1. The germline gives CDR1 MDHEN, CDR2 SYDVKM. The CDR3 loop spans 15 amino acids. The trim removed 1 base at V and 2 bases at J, leaving 2 bases unmatched. CDR3 nucleotide sequence: TGTGCCAGCAGTTTATTCGGGACAGGCAATCAGCCCCAGCATTTT. The encoded protein is CASSLFGTGNQPQHF. Looking up the rest from reference TRBV28 and TRBJ1-5 gives the full variable domain: DVKVTQSSRYLVKRTGEKVFLECVQDMDHENMFWYRQDPGLGLRLIYFSYDVKMKEKGDIPEGYSVSREKKERFSLILESASTNQTSMYLCASSLFGTGNQPQHFGDGTRLSIL.

This clone was found a few times. The chain is built from TRBV28 and TRBJ2-1; 7 positions match TRBD2. The V gene's germline CDR1 is MDHEN and CDR2 SYDVKM. The CDR3 runs 15 residues. J lost 3 bases, V lost 6 bases, and 8 bases had no gene match. The CDR3 DNA reads TGTGCCAGCAGCCTCCAGCGGGAACGCTACAATGAGCAGTTCTTC. The encoded protein is CASSLQRERYNEQFF.

This chain uses TRBV28 with TRBJ1-4; 7 nucleotides match TRBD1. V was pared by 8 bases and J by 1 base, with 13 bases of the junction left unmatched. CDR3 size: 17 residues. Germline V gene sequence: CDR1 MDHEN, CDR2 SYDVKM. In DNA form, the CDR3 reads TGTGCCAGCGGTCCCAGGGGGAACGGGATAACTAATGAAAAACTGTTTTTT. This encodes CASGPRGNGITNEKLFF.

The chain recombines TRBV5-4 with TRBJ2-3, with 7 nucleotides matching TRBD1. The CDR3 length is 14 residues. With V trimmed by 5 bases and J by 4 bases, 7 bases remained unmatched. Germline V lookup: CDR1 SGHNT, CDR2 YYREEE (reference sequence). The CDR3 sequence is CASSITGAADTQYF. The DNA for the CDR3 is TGTGCCAGCAGTATAACAGGGGCGGCAGATACGCAGTATTTT.

With respect to this clone: This specimen includes other DNA sequences encoding the same CDR3. The genes are TRBV12-5 and TRBJ2-1; 13 nucleotides match TRBD2. From germline, CDR1 is LGHNT and CDR2 FRNRAP. The CDR3 spans 15 residues. With V trimmed by 7 bases and J by 3 bases, 3 bases remained unmatched. The chain's CDR3 is CASARTSGSYNEQFF. The CDR3 nucleotides read TGTGCTAGTGCTAGGACTAGCGGGAGCTACAATGAGCAGTTCTTC.

The genes are TRBV28 and TRBJ1-6; D not resolved. Trimming removed 11 bases from V and 8 bases from J, with 19 bases in between. Germline-derived CDR1 and CDR2 are MDHEN and SYDVKM. The CDR3 runs 14 residues. CDR3 DNA sequence: TGTGCCTCTATGGAGGACCCCAGAGATTCACCCCTCCACTTT. Translation: CASMEDPRDSPLHF.

As concerns this clone: The sample carries other DNA sequences with the same CDR3. The chain carries TRBV28 and TRBJ2-7; no firm D call. The germline V gene encodes CDR1 MDHEN and CDR2 SYDVKM. Trimming took off 4 bases at V and 3 bases at J, with 4 bases between the two ends. The CDR3 consists of 11 residues. CDR3: CASSSGYEQYF. In DNA, the CDR3 is TGTGCCAGCAGTTCCGGCTACGAGCAGTACTTC.

The chain has TRBV11-2 and TRBJ1-2, with D possibly TRBD1 on 5 matching bases. V was trimmed by 5 bases and J by 2 bases, leaving 9 bases between them. Germline V gives CDR1 SGHAT, CDR2 FQNNGV. The CDR3 is made up of 13 amino acids. The CDR3 loop reads CASSEQENYGYTF. The CDR3 DNA is TGTGCCAGCAGCGAACAGGAGAACTATGGCTACACCTTC.

Note on this clone: This CDR3 is also generated by other DNA sequences in the sample. V usage is TRBV5-1 and J usage is TRBJ2-5; 7 bases fit TRBD2. The CDR3 is 13 amino acids. The germline gives CDR1 SGHRS, CDR2 YFSETQ. Germline trimming cut 0 bases from V and 5 bases from J; bases unmatched to any gene: 1. In nucleotides, the CDR3 is TGCGCCAGCAGCTTGGGGGGGGGTGAGACCCAGTACTTC. The encoded protein is CASSLGGGETQYF.